This T cell receptor beta chain was sequenced during a study of T cell repertoires in cytomegalovirus infection (dated by TCRdb to 2018 to 2020). About the full investigation: Donor HLA type was relevant to the analysis, as public TCR beta signatures indicated carriage of CMV infection together with the matching HLA type. What the work shows at the level of the full study, not this receptor alone: Carriers of CMV infection plus the relevant HLA type were discriminated by the cumulative frequency of public TCR beta family members in the study cohort and in an independent approximately 360-donor cohort. The ex vivo response was dominated by HLA-C-restricted CMV-specific TCR beta clonotypes, which also provided the single most frequent clonotype in two of eight donors.

A word on this clonotype: The antigen it binds to is not known. This may arise from a read error, as a much more abundant clone is one base away.

The CDR3 starts with the cysteine, ends with the phenylalanine, and has 13 residues. Only the CDR3 region is kept as DNA, spanning 39 bases read in frame from base 1. Per the germline V gene, SGHTA is the CDR1 and FQGNSA is the CDR2. The reads were generated on an Illumina HiSeq 1500. Through fastp at Q25 and MiXCR, TCRdb rebuilt clones from the public reads, retaining in-frame beta chains. Every entry covers one CDR3 protein and lists the most common genes and DNA from its rows. Recorded for this sample are around 300,000 distinct CDR3 sequences; about 26% of them occurred a single time. The top ten clones comprise approximately 15% of the sample.

This receptor was taken from a human donor in good health (CMV status not recorded). Some clones in this sample may be carry-over from other donors' samples. The source material was PBMCs. Recombination connected TRBV7-2 to TRBJ1-5; a tentative D match to TRBD1 spans 5 bases. The sequence in DNA is TGTGCCAGCAGCATGGGGCGAGATCAGCCCCAGCAATTT. Its protein is CASSMGRDQPQQF.